Listed below are T cell receptor beta chains from one sample, sequenced in a study of cytomegalovirus exposure and HLA in healthy donors. Here immunoSEQ multiplex PCR was the method, and the copy in TCRdb shows in-frame clones only, minus some. The sample carries about 150,000 clones, about 64% recorded once. The sequenced sample was PBMCs. Receptors originate from a woman aged 30 to 39 in good health and CMV-seropositive. Both conserved end residues are part of each CDR3. The D gene is left open where the match is weak. Expanded clones get a size class; other rows say once, few or many, or leave the size out.

>.|TRBD1|TRBV5-6|TRBJ1-3
TGTGCCAGCAGCTTGTGGGGACAGCCGGCCTCTGGAAACACCATATATTTT
CASSLWGQPASGNTIYF
>.|.|TRBV11-3|TRBJ1-1
TGTGCCAGCAGCTTAGATTCTAACACTGAAGCTTTCTTT
CASSLDSNTEAFF
>.|.|TRBV5-6|TRBJ1-6
TGTGCCAGCAGGGCCAGGGGAGAGTATAATTCACCCCTCCACTTT
CASRARGEYNSPLHF
>.|TRBD1|TRBV5-1|TRBJ2-3
TGCGCCAGCAGCTTCGGACAGGGATCTAGCACAGATACGCAGTATTTT
CASSFGQGSSTDTQYF
>.|.|TRBV18|TRBJ1-2
TGTGCCAGCTCACCACCTGGGAGCTACGGCTATGGCTACACCTTC
CASSPPGSYGYGYTF
>few|.|TRBV29-1|TRBJ1-5
TGCAGCGCCATTGCCGGCCCGGGGGATGATAGAGCGGGTCAGCCCCAGCATTTT
CSAIAGPGDDRAGQPQHF
>few|TRBD1|TRBV5-3|TRBJ1-6
TGTGCCAGAAGCTTGCCGGACAGGGTGTCCTATAATTCACCCCTCCACTTT
CARSLPDRVSYNSPLHF
>.|.|TRBV7-9|TRBJ1-2
TGTGCCAGCAGCTTAGTACAGGCGATCTATGGCTACACCTTC
CASSLVQAIYGYTF
>.|.|TRBV30|TRBJ2-2
TGTGCCTGGAGTGTACTCGGGGGATGGAACACCGGGGAGCTGTTTTTT
CAWSVLGGWNTGELFF
>.|.|TRBV7-6|TRBJ1-4
TGTGCCAGCAGCTCCAGGACAGCGGGGAGTAAACTGTTTTTT
CASSSRTAGSKLFF
>.|.|TRBV19|TRBJ2-1
TGTGCCAGTAGTACCCCTCAGATCGGGTACAATGAGCAGTTCTTC
CASSTPQIGYNEQFF
>.|.|TRBV4-1|TRBJ1-4
TGCGCCAGCAGCCAAGATATTGGCCAGTATAATGAAAAACTGTTTTTT
CASSQDIGQYNEKLFF
>.|.|TRBV7-3|TRBJ2-3
TGTGCCAGCAGCTTATGGGGCTCTAGCACAGATACGCAGTATTTT
CASSLWGSSTDTQYF
>.|TRBD1|TRBV7-2|TRBJ2-7
TGTGCCAGCAGCTTATCAGGGGGCTTCTACGAGCAGTACTTC
CASSLSGGFYEQYF
>.|TRBD1|TRBV2|TRBJ1-5
TGTGCCAGCGGGGACAGGGGATTCAATCAGCCCCAGCATTTT
CASGDRGFNQPQHF
>.|TRBD1|TRBV10-3|TRBJ2-7
TGTGCCTCCTTCCCCGGGACAGGGACCTACGAGCAGTACTTC
CASFPGTGTYEQYF
>.|.|TRBV6-4|TRBJ1-6
TGTGCCAGCGGTACGGGGAGTTCACCCCTCCACTTT
CASGTGSSPLHF
>few|.|TRBV7-9|TRBJ2-1
TGTGCCAGCAGCTTTAGCGTAGTGAACGAGCAGTTCTTC
CASSFSVVNEQFF
>few|.|TRBV15|TRBJ1-3
TGTGCCACCAGCAGAGATAGCGGAATTGGAAACACCATATATTTT
CATSRDSGIGNTIYF
>.|.|TRBV7-8|TRBJ2-1
TGTGCCAGCAGCATCGGGACTTCCAAGTTGAATGAGCAGTTCTTC
CASSIGTSKLNEQFF
>.|TRBD1|TRBV6-5|TRBJ2-7
TGTGCCAGCAGTTCCTCCGCCGGGACAGGCTACCACGAGCAGTACTTC
CASSSSAGTGYHEQYF
>.|.|TRBV5-1|TRBJ2-1
TGCGCCAGCAGCTCAGACAGGACCGTTCAGTTCTTC
CASSSDRTVQFF
>few|.|TRBV11-2|TRBJ1-1
TGTGCCAGCAGCTTATCGGGAAACACTGAAGCTTTCTTT
CASSLSGNTEAFF
>.|.|TRBV19|TRBJ1-5
TGTGCCAGTAGACCTGTTAGCAGTAGCAATCAGCCCCAGCATTTT
CASRPVSSSNQPQHF
>once|TRBD1|TRBV30|TRBJ1-4
TGTGCCTGGAGTGAGTCCAGGACAGGTCCTAATGAAAAACTGTTTTTT
CAWSESRTGPNEKLFF
>.|.|TRBV2|TRBJ1-4
TGTGCCAGCACCAGAACCGTTGAAAAACTGTTTTTT
CASTRTVEKLFF
>few|.|TRBV6-5|TRBJ2-3
TGTGCCAGCAGTTTAGGACACCCCCGGAATACGCAGTATTTT
CASSLGHPRNTQYF
>once|TRBD2|TRBV2|TRBJ2-7
TGTGCCAGCAGTATACTAGCGGCCTACGAGCAGTACTTC
CASSILAAYEQYF
>.|.|TRBV28|TRBJ1-2
TGTGCCAGCAGTTACTCAGGGGAGTATGGCTACACCTTC
CASSYSGEYGYTF
>.|TRBD2|TRBV9|TRBJ2-5
TGTGCCAGCACCGCTACCGGGACTAGACAAGAGACCCAGTACTTC
CASTATGTRQETQYF
>.|.|TRBV7-8|TRBJ2-6
TGTGCCAGCAGCTTCCGGTTGTGGACAGAGAGCTCTGGGGCCAACGTCCTGACTTTC
CASSFRLWTESSGANVLTF
>few|.|TRBV6-6|TRBJ2-5
TGTGCCAGCAGTCGTCGGGAGTTTGGGACCCAGTACTTC
CASSRREFGTQYF
>.|TRBD1|TRBV6-1|TRBJ2-7
TGTGCCAGTGTCCGGGACAGGGGATACGAGCAGTACTTC
CASVRDRGYEQYF
>.|TRBD2|TRBV15|TRBJ2-2
TGTGCCACCAGCAGGGGACTAGCGGGGTCCCCGAACACCGGGGAGCTGTTTTTT
CATSRGLAGSPNTGELFF
>few|TRBD1|TRBV2|TRBJ2-5
TGTGCCAGCAGAGCATTACAGGGGGCACGAGAGACCCAGTACTTC
CASRALQGARETQYF
>.|.|TRBV27|TRBJ1-2
TGTGCCAGCAGTTTATCAAGGGGGAACTATGGCTACACCTTC
CASSLSRGNYGYTF
>.|.|TRBV21-1|TRBJ2-3
TGTGCCAGCAGCCCACCCCGGGACATCAACACAGATACGCAGTATTTT
CASSPPRDINTDTQYF
>once|TRBD2|TRBV4-1|TRBJ2-3
TGCGCCAGCAGCCAAATTAGCGGGAGCATTGATACGCAGTATTTT
CASSQISGSIDTQYF
>.|.|TRBV19|TRBJ1-1
TGTGCCAGTAGTATAGCGGGCAGGGCCTACACTGAAGCTTTCTTT
CASSIAGRAYTEAFF
>.|.|TRBV5-1|TRBJ2-7
TGCGCCAGCAGCTTGGGGGGGGAATCCGAGCAGTACTTC
CASSLGGESEQYF
>.|TRBD1|TRBV5-1|TRBJ1-2
TGCGCCAGCAGCTTGGGGGGACAGGCCCAACAAGATGGCTACACCTTC
CASSLGGQAQQDGYTF
>.|.|TRBV10-3|TRBJ1-4
TGTGCCATCACCGGACAGCCTTCGGAAAAACTGTTTTTT
CAITGQPSEKLFF
>.|.|TRBV5-1|TRBJ1-2
TGCGCCAGCAGCTTGGGGCAGGGAGGAGGCTACACCTTC
CASSLGQGGGYTF